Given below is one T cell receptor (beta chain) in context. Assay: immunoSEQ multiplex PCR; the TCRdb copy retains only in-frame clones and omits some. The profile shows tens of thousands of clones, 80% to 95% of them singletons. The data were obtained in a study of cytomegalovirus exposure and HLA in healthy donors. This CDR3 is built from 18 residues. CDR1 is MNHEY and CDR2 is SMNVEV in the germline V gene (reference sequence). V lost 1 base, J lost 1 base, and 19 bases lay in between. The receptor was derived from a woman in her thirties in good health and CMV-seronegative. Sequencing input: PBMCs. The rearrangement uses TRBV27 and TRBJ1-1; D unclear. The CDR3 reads CASSLFPPYRAGNTEAFF. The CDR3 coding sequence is TGTGCCAGCAGTTTATTCCCCCCGTACCGCGCAGGGAACACTGAAGCTTTCTTT.